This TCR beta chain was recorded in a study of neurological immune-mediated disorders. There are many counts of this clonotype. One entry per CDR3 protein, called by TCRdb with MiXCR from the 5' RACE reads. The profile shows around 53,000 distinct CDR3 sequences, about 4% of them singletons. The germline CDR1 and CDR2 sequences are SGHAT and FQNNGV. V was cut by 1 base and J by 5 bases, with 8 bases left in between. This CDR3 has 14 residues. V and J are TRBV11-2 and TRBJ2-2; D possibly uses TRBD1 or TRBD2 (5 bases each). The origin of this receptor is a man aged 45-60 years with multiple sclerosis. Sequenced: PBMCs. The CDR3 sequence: CASSLGDLTGELFF. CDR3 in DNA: TGTGCCAGCAGCTTAGGGGACCTAACCGGGGAGCTGTTTTTT.